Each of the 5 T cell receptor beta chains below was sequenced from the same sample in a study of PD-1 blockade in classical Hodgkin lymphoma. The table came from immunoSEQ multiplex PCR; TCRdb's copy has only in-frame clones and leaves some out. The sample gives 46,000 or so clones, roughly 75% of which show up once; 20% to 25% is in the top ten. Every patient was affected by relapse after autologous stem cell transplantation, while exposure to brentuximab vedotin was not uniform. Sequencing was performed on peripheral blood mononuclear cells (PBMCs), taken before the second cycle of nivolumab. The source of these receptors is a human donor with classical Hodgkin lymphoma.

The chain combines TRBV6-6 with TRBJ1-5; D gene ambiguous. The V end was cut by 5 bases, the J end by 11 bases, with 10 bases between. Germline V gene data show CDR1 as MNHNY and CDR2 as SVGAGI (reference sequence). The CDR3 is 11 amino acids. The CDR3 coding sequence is TGTGCCAGCAGTCAATCCCAGGCCCAGCATTTT. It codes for CASSQSQAQHF.

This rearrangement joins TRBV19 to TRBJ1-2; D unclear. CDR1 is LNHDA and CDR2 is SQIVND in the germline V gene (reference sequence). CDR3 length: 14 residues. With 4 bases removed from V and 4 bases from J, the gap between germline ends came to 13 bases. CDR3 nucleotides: TGTGCCAGTAGTAGGTACTCCGGGTCCTATGGCTACACCTTC. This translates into CASSRYSGSYGYTF.

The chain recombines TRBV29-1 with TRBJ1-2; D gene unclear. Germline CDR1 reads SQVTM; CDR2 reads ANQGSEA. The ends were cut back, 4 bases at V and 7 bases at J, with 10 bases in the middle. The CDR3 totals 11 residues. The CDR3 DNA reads TGCAGCGTTGTTGGTCAGGTTGGCTACACCTTC. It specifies CSVVGQVGYTF.

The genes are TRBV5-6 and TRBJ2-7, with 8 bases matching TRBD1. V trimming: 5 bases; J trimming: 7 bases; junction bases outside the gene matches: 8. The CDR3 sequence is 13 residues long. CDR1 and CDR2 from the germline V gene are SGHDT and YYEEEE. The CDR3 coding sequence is TGTGCCAGCAGTGCGGACAGGGACGGGGAGCAGTACTTC. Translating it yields CASSADRDGEQYF.

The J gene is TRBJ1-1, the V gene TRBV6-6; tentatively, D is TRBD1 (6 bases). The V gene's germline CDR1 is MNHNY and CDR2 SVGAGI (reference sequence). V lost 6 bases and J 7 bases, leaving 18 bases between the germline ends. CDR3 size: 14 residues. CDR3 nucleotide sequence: TGTGCCAGCAGCGCCCATGGACAGACAGGTGAAGCTTTCTTT. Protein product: CASSAHGQTGEAFF.